These 31 T cell receptor beta chains were all obtained from the same sample, sequenced in a study of TIL therapy for anti-PD-1-resistant metastatic lung cancer. Sequencing used immunoSEQ v3. Sequenced by immunoSEQ multiplex PCR; TCRdb stores in-frame clones only, minus some. The data hold under 35,000 clones, with roughly 69% observed a single time. Described time point: pre-treatment sample, taken before nivolumab and TIL therapy. The input for sequencing was blood, taken at baseline. The receptors were sampled from a woman aged 30 to 85 with non-small cell lung cancer.

A few counts support this clone. The chain employs TRBV10-3 and TRBJ2-7; D is tentatively TRBD1 or TRBD2 (5 bases each). Germline V gives CDR1 ENHRY, CDR2 SYGVKD. The germline V and J ends were trimmed by 7 bases and 5 bases, with 18 bases remaining between them. This CDR3 is built from 14 residues. CDR3 bases: TGTGCCATCAACCCGGGTCGGGACGGGGACGAGCAGTACTTC. It is translated as CAINPGRDGDEQYF.

This clone was recorded only once. The genes are TRBV6-5 and TRBJ1-3, with a possible D match to TRBD1 (6 bases). Looked up from germline, CDR1 is MNHEY and CDR2 is SVGAGI. This CDR3 contains 14 residues. Deletions cut 7 bases from V and 5 bases from J, with 15 bases between. In DNA form, the CDR3 reads TGTGCCAGCAAACGACAGGACGGACGAAACACCATATATTTT. It yields the protein CASKRQDGRNTIYF.

This chain connects TRBV5-1 to TRBJ2-7; 11 bases map to TRBD2. The germline V gene has CDR1 SGHRS and CDR2 YFSETQ. Trimming removed 4 bases from V and 6 bases from J; junction bases left unmatched: 6. This CDR3 is built from 14 residues. The CDR3 reads CASSLGTSGAEQYF. In DNA, the CDR3 is TGCGCCAGCAGCCTCGGGACTAGCGGCGCCGAGCAGTACTTC.

This rearrangement joins TRBV27 to TRBJ1-1, with TRBD1 matching over 7 bases. Trimming removed 5 bases from V and 4 bases from J; junction bases left unmatched: 16. The CDR3 has 17 residues. CDR1 and CDR2 from the germline V gene are MNHEY and SMNVEV (reference sequence). As DNA, the CDR3 is TGTGCCAGCAGTCCCTCGACAGGGCCAACGTTGGGCACTGAAGCTTTCTTT. This codes for CASSPSTGPTLGTEAFF.

In its sample, this clone was seen once. This sequence joins TRBV5-6 and TRBJ2-5; D gene uncertain. The CDR3 totals 13 residues. Per the germline V gene, CDR1 is SGHDT and CDR2 is YYEEEE. V dropped 4 bases and J dropped 2 bases, with 9 bases sitting between them. CDR3 in amino acids: CASSRDLQETQYF. CDR3 DNA: TGTGCCAGCAGCCGTGACTTACAAGAGACCCAGTACTTC.

This clone was observed a handful of times. V gene TRBV5-1 combines with J gene TRBJ2-2, with D tentatively TRBD1 (6 bases). V shed 3 bases and J shed 3 bases, with 18 bases lying between them. The V gene's germline CDR1 is SGHRS and CDR2 YFSETQ. CDR3 length: 17 amino acids. DNA of the CDR3: TGCGCCAGCAGCTACTCAGGAACAGGGAGATACACCGGGGAGCTGTTTTTT. It codes for CASSYSGTGRYTGELFF.

This chain joins TRBV27 and TRBJ2-1; tentative D call: TRBD2 (5 bases). The ends were cut back, 7 bases at V and 1 base at J, with 14 bases in the middle. This CDR3 region has 15 residues. Germline values: CDR1 MNHEY, CDR2 SMNVEV (reference sequence). CDR3 in DNA: TGTGCCAGCAAAGAGGGTGGCAGGTCCTACAATGAGCAGTTCTTC. Its protein is CASKEGGRSYNEQFF.

The chain carries TRBV18 and TRBJ1-3; TRBD1 matches at 9 bases. The CDR3 sequence is 16 residues long. Germline-derived CDR1 and CDR2 are KGHSH and LQKENI. V shed 1 base, J shed 3 bases, and the junction held 4 bases outside the gene matches. The CDR3 loop is CASSPRDRDSGNTIYF. Here the CDR3 DNA reads TGTGCCAGCTCACCACGGGACAGGGACAGTGGAAACACCATATATTTT.

This clone was seen once. The chain links TRBV5-1 to TRBJ1-5; D ambiguous. Between the trimmed V and J ends, which lost 0 bases and 1 base, there was a span of 11 bases. This CDR3 spans 16 amino acids. The germline V gene encodes CDR1 SGHRS and CDR2 YFSETQ. CDR3 protein: CASSLDGSTSNQPQHF. CDR3 bases: TGCGCCAGCAGCTTGGATGGCAGCACCAGCAATCAGCCCCAGCATTTT.

This clone is a singleton in its sample. The gene calls are TRBV2 and TRBJ2-7; D not certain. V lost 3 bases, J lost 3 bases, and 12 bases lay in between. The CDR3 totals 14 residues. CDR1 and CDR2 (germline): SNHLY, FYNNEI. Written as DNA, the CDR3 is TGTGCCAGCAGTGAGACGCCAGGCTACTACGAGCAGTACTTC. Its translation is CASSETPGYYEQYF. The full variable domain, completed using reference TRBV2 and TRBJ2-7, is EPEVTQTPSHQVTQMGQEVILRCVPISNHLYFYWYRQILGQKVEFLVSFYNNEISEKSEIFDDQFSVERPDGSNFTLKIRSTKLEDSAMYFCASSETPGYYEQYFGPGTRLTVT.

The V call is TRBV10-3, the J call TRBJ2-3; possibly TRBD2 for D (6 bases). This CDR3 comprises 14 residues. CDR1 is ENHRY, CDR2 SYGVKD, per germline. Deletions cut 4 bases from V and 6 bases from J, with 14 bases between. In DNA form, the CDR3 reads TGTGCCATCAGTGGGGAGGTCGGTACGGATACGCAGTATTTT. Translation gives CAISGEVGTDTQYF.

The genes are TRBV5-4 and TRBJ2-1, with D possibly being TRBD2 (6 bases). Germline values: CDR1 SGHNT, CDR2 YYREEE (reference sequence). CDR3 length: 14 residues. The V end lost 1 base, the J end lost 7 bases, and 12 bases lay between the germline ends. This CDR3 is CASSLRREGNEQFF. CDR3 sequence (DNA): TGTGCCAGCAGCTTGCGGCGGGAAGGAAATGAGCAGTTCTTC.

The chain is built from TRBV5-6 and TRBJ2-3; 11 bases match TRBD1. The CDR3 loop spans 15 amino acids. Losses at the gene ends were 4 bases for V and 2 bases for J; bases not matched to a gene: 3. In germline, CDR1 is SGHDT, CDR2 YYEEEE. The CDR3 region has the DNA TGTGCCAGCAGCCCTGGACAGGGGGCCACAGATACGCAGTATTTT. Its translation is CASSPGQGATDTQYF. The full variable domain, rest sourced from reference TRBV5-6 and TRBJ2-3, is DAGVTQSPTHLIKTRGQQVTLRCSPKSGHDTVSWYQQALGQGPQFIFQYYEEEERQRGNFPDRFSGHQFPNYSSELNVNALLLGDSALYLCASSPGQGATDTQYFGPGTRLTVL.

The chain couples TRBV14 to TRBJ2-3, with a weak D call TRBD1 (5 bases). The CDR3 totals 19 residues. V was trimmed by 1 base and J by 0 bases, leaving 20 bases between them. The germline V gene has CDR1 SGHDN and CDR2 FVKESK. The CDR3 reads CASSQVKLRADASTDTQYF. For the CDR3, the DNA is TGTGCCAGCAGCCAAGTGAAGCTCAGGGCAGACGCTAGCACAGATACGCAGTATTTT.

The chain employs TRBV6-5 and TRBJ2-3, with a possible D match to TRBD1 (6 bases). The CDR3 contains 13 residues. CDR1 and CDR2 (germline): MNHEY, SVGAGI. Trimming left V 4 bases short and J 5 bases short, with 10 bases between. The CDR3 region is CASSSGVKDTQYF. The CDR3, as DNA: TGTGCCAGCAGTTCAGGGGTTAAAGATACGCAGTATTTT.

This chain uses TRBV28 with TRBJ1-5, with 8 nucleotides matching TRBD1. V lost 6 bases, J lost 7 bases, and 14 bases stayed unmatched. This CDR3 is built from 16 residues. CDR1 and CDR2 from the germline V gene are MDHEN and SYDVKM. The CDR3 loop reads CASRRRGGQGAQPQHF. In DNA, the CDR3 is TGTGCCAGCAGGCGTCGGGGGGGGCAGGGGGCCCAGCCCCAGCATTTT.

This rearrangement joins TRBV4-1 to TRBJ1-4; no clear D gene. CDR3 length: 15 residues. Germline CDR1 reads MGHRA; CDR2 reads YSYEKL. The V end lost 0 bases, the J end lost 3 bases, and 8 bases lay between the germline ends. As DNA, the CDR3 is TGCGCCAGCAGCCAAGAGTGGCAGCCTAATGAAAAACTGTTTTTT. It translates to CASSQEWQPNEKLFF.

The V call is TRBV30, the J call TRBJ2-5; tentative D call: TRBD1 (5 bases). Germline V CDR1 and CDR2: GTSNPN, SVGIG (reference sequence). V dropped 3 bases and J dropped 3 bases, with 11 bases sitting between them. The CDR3 is 13 residues long. CDR3 sequence: CAWRQDHKETQYF. The CDR3, as DNA: TGTGCCTGGAGACAGGACCACAAAGAGACCCAGTACTTC.

The rearrangement uses TRBV11-2 and TRBJ2-7, with 11 nucleotides matching TRBD2. CDR3 length equals 15 residues. Germline CDR1 reads SGHAT; CDR2 reads FQNNGV. Trimming at V came to 5 bases and at J to 4 bases, leaving 7 bases not matched to a gene. The CDR3: CASSKGLAENYEQYF. CDR3 nucleotides: TGTGCCAGCAGCAAGGGACTAGCGGAAAATTACGAGCAGTACTTC.

This chain connects TRBV29-1 to TRBJ2-7; D may be TRBD1 (5 bases). Germline CDR1 is SQVTM and CDR2 is ANQGSEA. The CDR3 length is 11 residues. V shed 7 bases and J shed 6 bases, with 13 bases lying between them. The CDR3 coding sequence is TGCAGCGGAGGAACCCAGGGCGAGCAGTACTTC. This sequence encodes CSGGTQGEQYF.

This chain links TRBV29-1 with TRBJ2-2; weak D call: TRBD2 (6 bases). The CDR3 contains 16 residues. The V and J ends lost 4 bases and 4 bases respectively, with 19 bases between them. Germline CDR1 SQVTM, CDR2 ANQGSEA. The DNA of the CDR3 is TGCAGCGTTGCGGAGGGGTACGGCGGAGTCACCGGGGAGCTGTTTTTT. Translation gives CSVAEGYGGVTGELFF.

V is TRBV2 and J is TRBJ2-3, with D tentatively TRBD2 (6 bases). V gave up 5 bases and J gave up 2 bases, with 11 bases separating them. In germline, CDR1 is SNHLY, CDR2 FYNNEI. The CDR3 has 14 amino acids. The chain's CDR3 is CASSIGSNTDTQYF. The CDR3 DNA reads TGTGCCAGCAGTATCGGGAGTAACACAGATACGCAGTATTTT.

The chain has TRBV29-1 and TRBJ2-7, with D possibly TRBD2 on 6 matching bases. Germline values: CDR1 SQVTM, CDR2 ANQGSEA. V lost 5 bases, J lost 2 bases, and 10 bases lay in between. The CDR3 consists of 12 residues. CDR3 DNA sequence: TGCAGCGTTACTGCGGGACCCTACGAGCAGTACTTC. It translates to CSVTAGPYEQYF.

V gene TRBV5-1 combines with J gene TRBJ1-6; D is undetermined. Trimming stripped 0 bases from V and 11 bases from J, with 9 bases between. Germline V lookup: CDR1 SGHRS, CDR2 YFSETQ. There are 13 residues in the CDR3. This CDR3 is CASSLDTLAPLHF. For the CDR3, the DNA is TGCGCCAGCAGCTTGGACACGTTGGCACCCCTCCACTTT.

V usage is TRBV27 and J usage is TRBJ2-3; TRBD2 matches at 11 bases. Germline-derived CDR1 and CDR2 are MNHEY and SMNVEV (reference sequence). CDR3 length equals 18 residues. The ends lost 7 bases at V and 1 base at J; junction bases unmatched: 13. The CDR3 loop reads CASTTSRLAGGRTDTQYF. The CDR3 coding sequence is TGTGCCAGCACCACGAGCCGCCTAGCGGGAGGCCGCACAGATACGCAGTATTTT.

This clone has only a few counts. The chain recombines TRBV2 with TRBJ1-1; D call uncertain. V gave up 7 bases and J gave up 1 base, with 10 bases separating them. CDR3 length: 13 amino acids. The germline V gene has CDR1 SNHLY and CDR2 FYNNEI. The CDR3 sequence is CASKEEKNTEAFF. The CDR3, as DNA: TGTGCCAGCAAGGAGGAGAAGAACACTGAAGCTTTCTTT.

The chain carries TRBV6-1 and TRBJ2-5; 11 bases line up with TRBD1. V was clipped by 10 bases and J by 2 bases; unmatched bases: 6. The CDR3 spans 14 residues. Per the germline V gene, CDR1 is MNHNS and CDR2 is SASEGT. The CDR3 reads CATGQGAVQETQYF. For the CDR3, the DNA is TGTGCCACCGGACAGGGGGCGGTGCAAGAGACCCAGTACTTC.

This clone appeared once. The chain has TRBV30 and TRBJ2-7; the D call may be TRBD1 or TRBD2 (5 bases each). This CDR3 has 12 amino acids. CDR1 and CDR2 from the germline V gene are GTSNPN and SVGIG (reference sequence). V was pared by 4 bases and J by 3 bases, with 10 bases between. CDR3 sequence reads: CAWIGAGYEQYF. DNA for the CDR3: TGTGCCTGGATCGGGGCGGGCTACGAGCAGTACTTC.

This chain links TRBV6-1 with TRBJ2-1; TRBD2 matches at 11 bases. Germline CDR1 and CDR2: MNHNS and SASEGT. The CDR3 is made up of 11 amino acids. The CDR3 is CALAGVGEQFF. The DNA for the CDR3 is TGTGCACTAGCGGGAGTCGGAGAGCAGTTCTTC.

The rearrangement links TRBV30 to TRBJ2-3; D might be TRBD2 (6 bases). The CDR3 length is 14 residues. Trimming shortened V by 1 base and J by 6 bases, and 14 bases separated the two germline ends. Germline V gene lookup returns CDR1 GTSNPN and CDR2 SVGIG (reference sequence). The CDR3: CAWSDLVAVDTQYF. The CDR3 DNA follows: TGTGCCTGGAGTGACTTGGTAGCGGTTGATACGCAGTATTTT.

There are a few counts of this clone. The chain links TRBV10-3 to TRBJ2-7; D unclear. Trimming stripped 0 bases from V and 5 bases from J, with 14 bases between. The CDR3 is made up of 15 amino acids. The germline CDR1 and CDR2 sequences are ENHRY and SYGVKD. This CDR3 is CAISESRIGSDEQYF. CDR3 bases: TGTGCCATCAGTGAGTCAAGAATCGGAAGCGACGAGCAGTACTTC.